This T cell receptor beta chain was profiled in a study of siplizumab effects on memory and regulatory T cells (dated by TCRdb to about 2019). Regarding the research as a whole: The study examined how the anti-CD2 antibody siplizumab affects alloreactive T-cell subsets in allogeneic mixed lymphocyte reactions built from human PBMCs. Study-wide findings and limitations: Compared with memory T cells, unstimulated naive T cells appeared more diverse, and naive cells seemed to make a substantial contribution to the alloresponse. Because sequences below about 10^-5 frequency were poorly captured, only a minor fraction of alloreactive clones could be mapped to unstimulated subsets. Whether proliferating Tregs from siplizumab cultures actually had suppressive function was not functionally confirmed. Siplizumab significantly reduced the cumulative frequency of alloreactive sequences traceable to unstimulated CD4+ memory T cells. Of the alloreactive CD4+ clones that could be mapped, the Treg-derived share averaged about 67% with siplizumab compared with 26.9% in control reactions. For roughly 75-95% of proliferating CD4+ or CD8+ clones, no naive or memory phenotype could be assigned.

Libraries were prepared through the immunoSEQ multiplex PCR assay. Each sample had 85,000 to 100,000 TCR templates assayed by the deep sequencing platform. Genomic DNA extracted from sorted T cells was the material used for TCRbeta CDR3 sequencing. The paper's processing steps were these. The R programming language was used for the clonal analysis of the TCRbeta CDR3 data. Comparing unstimulated samples against CFSE-low samples taken after the reaction was how alloreactive CD4+ and CD8+ clones were defined. Regulatory or non-regulatory origin was assigned to alloreactive CD4+ clones by matching of sequences to sorted unstimulated Treg and non-Treg repertoires. TCRdb stores this immuneACCESS table with in-frame sequences only. Part of the clones is absent; in the studies checked, under half of the shortfall reflects unresolved V genes, and no reason is known for the rest. Clone size and the V and J calls come from that table; the DNA yielded D and trimming. The sample data list 57,000 or so clones, and around three quarters of these were observed just once. The ten most abundant clones make up approximately 0.4% of the sample.

The CDR3, from cysteine to phenylalanine, totals 13 residues. CDR3 DNA only is kept here, 39 bases in frame from base 1. Reading the germline V gene (reference sequence) gives CDR1 GTSNPN and CDR2 SVGIG. V lost 0 bases and J lost 2 bases; the stretch between them is 5 bases long. As regards this clone: It lacks a known antigen. No qualities accompany the bases; no much larger clone lies one base away.

Additional sequencing covered unstimulated subsets from three donor pairs, namely CD8+ effector memory, CD4+ naive, CD8+ TEMRA, CD4+ memory and CD8+ naive. Sorted unstimulated T cells, along with proliferating T cells recovered from mixed lymphocyte reactions, underwent TCRbeta CDR3 sequencing. Fresh whole blood from under 13 HLA-typed healthy donors was used as the source from which PBMCs were isolated. The rearrangement combines TRBV30 with TRBJ1-3; 5 matching bases give a weak D call of TRBD1. This receptor was identified in a human donor in good health. Sequenced: memory CD4+ T cells sorted from blood. The label giving this sample's cell subset or site can be read as: unstimulated CD4+ memory T cells. The base sequence is TGTGCCTGGAGTGTAGGGGCTGGAAACACCATATATTTT. The resulting protein is CAWSVGAGNTIYF.